The 13 T cell receptor beta chains below were found in one sample sequenced in a study of OX40 agonist ivuxolimab in advanced cancers. Generated by immunoSEQ multiplex PCR, the TCRdb table keeps only in-frame clones and is missing some. The repertoire holds more than 90,000 clones, with 70% to 85% as singletons. Sequencing was performed on CD4+ or CD8+ T cells sorted from blood, taken in a trial of the OX40 agonist ivuxolimab. The receptors were sampled from an adult with an advanced solid tumor such as melanoma, head and neck, liver or kidney cancer.

This clone occurred a few times. The V and J genes are TRBV6-1 and TRBJ1-1; D may be TRBD1 (5 bases). CDR1 MNHNS and CDR2 SASEGT come from the germline V gene. This CDR3 region has 15 residues. The V end was cut by 0 bases, the J end by 10 bases, with 18 bases between. The CDR3 coding sequence is TGTGCCAGCAGTGAAGCGAGAAGGGCAGGGATGGTAGCTTTCTTT. Its protein is CASSEARRAGMVAFF.

The chain carries TRBV6-5 and TRBJ2-7; the D gene is possibly TRBD2 (6 bases). V was cut by 6 bases and J by 8 bases, with 20 bases left in between. This CDR3 spans 14 amino acids. Germline V gene lookup returns CDR1 MNHEY and CDR2 SVGAGI. The CDR3: CASRPSWRDFKQYF. DNA for the CDR3: TGTGCCAGCAGGCCCTCGTGGAGGGATTTTAAGCAGTACTTC.

The V call is TRBV6-5, the J call TRBJ2-3; 8 nucleotides match TRBD2. Germline V CDR1 and CDR2: MNHEY, SVGAGI. The CDR3 totals 14 residues. Trimming cost V 6 bases and J 0 bases; bases outside gene matches: 2. CDR3 sequence: CASSLAGSTDTQYF. Here the CDR3 DNA reads TGTGCCAGCAGCCTAGCGGGTAGCACAGATACGCAGTATTTT.

V and J are TRBV13 and TRBJ1-4, with 7 bases identical to TRBD1. Germline CDR1 PRHDT, CDR2 FYEKMQ (reference sequence). This CDR3 is built from 19 residues. V lost 4 bases, J lost 0 bases, and 14 bases stayed unmatched. In DNA, the CDR3 is TGTGCCAGCAGCTCCGTCTCCGGGACAGAAGAGACAACTAATGAAAAACTGTTTTTT. Its protein product is CASSSVSGTEETTNEKLFF.

This clone has only one observation. This rearrangement joins TRBV27 to TRBJ2-7, with D hard to call. The V and J ends lost 4 bases and 6 bases respectively, with 10 bases between them. The germline V gene has CDR1 MNHEY and CDR2 SMNVEV (reference sequence). This CDR3 region has 12 residues. The CDR3 loop reads CASSWDGREQYF. The CDR3 region has the DNA TGTGCCAGCAGTTGGGATGGCCGCGAGCAGTACTTC.

The sample holds one count of this clone. V gene TRBV15 combines with J gene TRBJ2-3; 10 nucleotides match TRBD2. CDR3 length: 16 amino acids. Germline V CDR1 and CDR2: LNHNV, YYDKDF (reference sequence). J gave up 4 bases and V 5 bases, and 9 bases lay outside the gene matches. The CDR3 sequence is CATSGGGTSAADTQYF. CDR3 nucleotide sequence: TGTGCCACCAGCGGAGGCGGGACTAGCGCAGCAGATACGCAGTATTTT.

V gene TRBV15 combines with J gene TRBJ1-2; D not certain. Germline V CDR1 and CDR2: LNHNV, YYDKDF (reference sequence). Trimming stripped 6 bases from V and 2 bases from J, with 19 bases between. The CDR3 has 16 amino acids. CDR3 DNA sequence: TGTGCCACCAGTCTTGCCCCCCTTAGCGAGAACTATGGCTACACCTTC. Its translation: CATSLAPLSENYGYTF.

The chain uses TRBV15 and TRBJ1-1; weak D call: TRBD1 (5 bases). This CDR3 spans 14 amino acids. V dropped 3 bases and J dropped 6 bases, with 14 bases sitting between them. Germline loops: CDR1 LNHNV, CDR2 YYDKDF (reference sequence). The CDR3 protein is CATSRETAGAEAFF. The CDR3, as DNA: TGTGCCACCAGCAGGGAGACAGCGGGCGCTGAAGCTTTCTTT.

This clone was detected once. J is TRBJ2-1 and V is TRBV5-1, with 14 nucleotides matching TRBD2. The CDR3 is 15 residues long. Trimming removed 7 bases from V and 3 bases from J; junction bases left unmatched: 3. The germline V gene encodes CDR1 SGHRS and CDR2 YFSETQ. As DNA, the CDR3 is TGCGCCAGCGGGACTAGCGGGGGAAGCTACAATGAGCAGTTCTTC. It is translated as CASGTSGGSYNEQFF.

The CDR3 sequence is CASSLISNGRNTEAFF. The DNA of the CDR3 is TGCGCCAGCAGCTTGATTTCGAACGGAAGGAACACTGAAGCTTTCTTT. The chain joins TRBV5-1 to TRBJ1-1; D remains ambiguous. V was trimmed by 1 base and J by 1 base, leaving 14 bases between them. This CDR3 contains 16 residues. Germline-derived CDR1 and CDR2 are SGHRS and YFSETQ.

The chain uses TRBV12-5 and TRBJ2-5; 7 bases fit TRBD1. The V and J ends lost 1 base and 0 bases, in that order; junction bases with no gene match: 2. The CDR3 consists of 15 residues. Germline assignment: CDR1 LGHNT and CDR2 FRNRAP. The CDR3 DNA follows: TGTGCTAGTGGTTTGGGGGACAGCAACCAAGAGACCCAGTACTTC. Protein: CASGLGDSNQETQYF. The full variable domain, rest sourced from reference TRBV12-5 and TRBJ2-5, is DARVTQTPRHKVTEMGQEVTMRCQPILGHNTVFWYRQTMMQGLELLAYFRNRAPLDDSGMPKDRFSAEMPDATLATLKIQPSEPRDSAVYFCASGLGDSNQETQYFGPGTRLLVL.

The chain joins TRBV7-9 to TRBJ1-2; TRBD1 matches at 7 bases. Germline V gene lookup returns CDR1 SEHNR and CDR2 FQNEAQ (reference sequence). Losses at the gene ends were 1 base for V and 4 bases for J; bases not matched to a gene: 6. CDR3 length: 15 residues. In nucleotides, the CDR3 is TGTGCCAGCAGCTTAGTCCAGGGGGTCTTCTATGGCTACACCTTC. Translated, it gives CASSLVQGVFYGYTF. Based on the CDR3 plus reference TRBV7-9 and TRBJ1-2, the full variable domain is DTGVSQNPRHKITKRGQNVTFRCDPISEHNRLYWYRQTLGQGPEFLTYFQNEAQLEKSRLLSDRFSAERPKGSFSTLEIQRTEQGDSAMYLCASSLVQGVFYGYTFGSGTRLTVV.

This chain's CDR3 is CASSFYNQPQHF. The CDR3 region has the DNA TGTGCCAGCAGCTTCTACAATCAGCCCCAGCATTTT. The V and J genes are TRBV5-6 and TRBJ1-5; D remains ambiguous. Germline CDR1 and CDR2: SGHDT and YYEEEE. The CDR3 contains 12 residues. The V gene lost 2 bases and the J gene lost 3 bases, with 3 bases spanning the gap.